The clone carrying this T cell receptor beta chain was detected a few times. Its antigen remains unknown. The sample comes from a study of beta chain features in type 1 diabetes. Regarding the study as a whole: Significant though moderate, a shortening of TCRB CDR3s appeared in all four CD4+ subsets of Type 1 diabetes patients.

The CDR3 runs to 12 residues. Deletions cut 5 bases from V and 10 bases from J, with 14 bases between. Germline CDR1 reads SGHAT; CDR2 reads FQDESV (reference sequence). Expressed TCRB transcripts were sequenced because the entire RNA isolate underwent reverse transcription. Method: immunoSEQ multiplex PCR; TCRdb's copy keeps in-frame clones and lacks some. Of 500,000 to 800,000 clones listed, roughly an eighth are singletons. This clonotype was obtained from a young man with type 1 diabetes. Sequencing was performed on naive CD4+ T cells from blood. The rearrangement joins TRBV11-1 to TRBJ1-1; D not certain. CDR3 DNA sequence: TGTGCCAGCAGCCGCGTAAGGCGTGGAGCTTTCTTT. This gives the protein CASSRVRRGAFF.